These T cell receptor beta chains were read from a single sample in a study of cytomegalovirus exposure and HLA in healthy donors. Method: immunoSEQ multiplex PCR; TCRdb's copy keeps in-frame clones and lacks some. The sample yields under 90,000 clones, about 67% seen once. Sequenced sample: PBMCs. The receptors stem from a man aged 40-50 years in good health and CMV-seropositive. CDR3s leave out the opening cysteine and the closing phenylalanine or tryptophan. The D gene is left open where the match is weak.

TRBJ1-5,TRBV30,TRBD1,AWNRQGAEPQH
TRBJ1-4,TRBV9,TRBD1,ASSVGSTGGMDEKLF
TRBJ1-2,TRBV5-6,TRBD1,ASRTGGTGYT
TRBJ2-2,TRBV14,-,ASSQFIGVTGELF
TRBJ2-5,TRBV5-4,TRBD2,ASSLGGTSYETQY
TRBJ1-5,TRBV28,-,ASGGNDQPQH
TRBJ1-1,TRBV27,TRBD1,ASSTYRGRTEAF
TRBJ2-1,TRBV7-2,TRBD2,ASRRAGAAEQF
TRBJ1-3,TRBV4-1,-,ASSLVQGILGNTIY
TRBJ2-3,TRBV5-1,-,ASSLAGVLDTQY
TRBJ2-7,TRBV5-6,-,ASSLADGFYEQY
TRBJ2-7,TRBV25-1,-,ASSEDRDYEQY
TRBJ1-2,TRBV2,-,ASSPEGYGYT
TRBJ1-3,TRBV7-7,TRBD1,ASSLGTAGDGNTIY
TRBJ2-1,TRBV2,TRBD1,ASRDRDINEQF
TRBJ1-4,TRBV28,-,ASRTGQLDEKLF
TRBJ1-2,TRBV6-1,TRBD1,ASSETEISGGYGYT
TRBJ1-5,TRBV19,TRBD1,ASSGTGGNDQPQH
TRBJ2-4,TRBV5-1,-,ASRASLEAIQY
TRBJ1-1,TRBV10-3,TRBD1,AITPGMGDSGDTEAF
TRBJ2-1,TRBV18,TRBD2,ASSPPSRGDNEQF
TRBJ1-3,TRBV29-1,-,SVGWAASGNTIY
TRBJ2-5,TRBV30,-,AWSGGAETQY
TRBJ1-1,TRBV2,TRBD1,ARTTGVMNTEAF
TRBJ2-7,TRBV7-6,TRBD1,ASSLSRGPYEQY
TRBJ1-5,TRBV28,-,ASSTPGRGKPQH
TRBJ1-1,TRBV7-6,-,ASSLTQMNTEAF
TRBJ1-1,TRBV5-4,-,ASTLWGVDTEAF
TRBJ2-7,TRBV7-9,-,ASSLVAAEQY
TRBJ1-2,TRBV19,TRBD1,ATADRGPLAAT
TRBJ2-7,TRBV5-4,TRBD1,ASSRSRDRGREQY
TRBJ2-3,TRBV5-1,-,ASSLASAGNTQY
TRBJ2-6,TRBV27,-,ASSLNQGNSGANVLT
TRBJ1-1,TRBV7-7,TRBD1,ASSPLDRGTDTEAF
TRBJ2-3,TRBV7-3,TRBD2,ASSREGRVTDTQY
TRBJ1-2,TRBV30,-,AWSTRVPTNYGYT
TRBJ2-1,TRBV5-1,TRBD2,ASQREVYNEQF
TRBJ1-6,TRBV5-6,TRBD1,ASSPGQLGNSPLH
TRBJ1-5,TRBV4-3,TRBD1,ASSQTGGRNQPQH
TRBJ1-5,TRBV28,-,ASTGGNGNQPQH
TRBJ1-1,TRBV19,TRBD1,ASSPGQGNSEAF
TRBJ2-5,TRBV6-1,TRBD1,ASSAGTGPSGETQY
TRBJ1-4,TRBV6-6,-,ASSRNEKLF
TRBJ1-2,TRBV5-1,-,ASSLEQDDYGYT
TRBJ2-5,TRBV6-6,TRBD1,ASSRDSQETQY
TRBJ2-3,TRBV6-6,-,ASRYTESTDTQY
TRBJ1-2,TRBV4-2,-,ASSQDRSGAGYT
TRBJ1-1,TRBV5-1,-,ASSPHGNTEAF
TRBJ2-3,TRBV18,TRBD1,ASSPDRGSGTQY
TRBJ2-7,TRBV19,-,ASNHKGSYEQY
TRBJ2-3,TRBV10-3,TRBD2,AISDRTSGSTDTQY
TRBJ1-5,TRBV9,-,ASSVSGDQPQH
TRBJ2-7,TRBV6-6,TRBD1,ASSPRPGTASYEQY